This TCR beta chain came from a study of radiotherapy plus CTLA-4 blockade in lung cancer. CTLA-4 blockade using ipilimumab, together with focal radiation, was received by patients with chemo-refractory metastatic non-small-cell lung cancer. The assay was immunoSEQ multiplex PCR, and TCRdb's table has in-frame clones only and misses some. The table lists about 28,000 clones, around four fifths of them singletons. V dropped 4 bases and J dropped 3; count of bases not matched to a gene: 14. Germline CDR1 reads KGHSH; CDR2 reads LQKENI. This CDR3 spans 18 amino acids. The sequence came from a human donor with non-small cell lung cancer who had stable disease on radiotherapy plus ipilimumab. The rearrangement joins TRBV18 to TRBJ1-1; TRBD1 agrees at 10 bases. The material was peripheral blood, obtained from a patient treated with radiotherapy plus ipilimumab. DNA for the CDR3: TGTGCCAGCTCACGTCAGACAGGGGGCTTTGGTGCGGACACTGAAGCTTTCTTT. Translating gives CASSRQTGGFGADTEAFF.